This TCR beta chain stems from a study of blood T cell repertoires in COVID-19. Across the whole study: Samples representing acute and convalescent COVID-19 were sourced from the United States, Italy and Spain. T cells, B-cell-depleted T cells, or PBMCs supplied cDNA or gDNA.

The CDR3 has 14 amino acids. Germline CDR1 reads SGDLS; CDR2 reads YYNGEE. Trimming at V came to 0 bases and at J to 5 bases, leaving 4 bases not matched to a gene. This clone was observed once. Per the original methods: It was from reference gene primer amplification that nucleated cell counts were estimated. Sequenced by immunoSEQ multiplex PCR; TCRdb stores in-frame clones only, minus some. The V and J calls and the clone size are those of that table, but D and trimming were determined from the DNA. This table has roughly 210,000 clones, roughly 90% appearing once. Sequencing was carried out using peripheral blood. The sequence came from a man in his 70s with acute or convalescent COVID-19. J is TRBJ2-5 and V is TRBV9; 7 bases match TRBD2. The CDR3 DNA follows: TGTGCCAGCAGCGTAGCTTGGGGAGGGGAGACCCAGTACTTC. Its translation: CASSVAWGGETQYF.